Listed below are T cell receptor beta chains from one sample, sequenced in a study of T cell clonotyping in hematopoietic cell transplantation. Sequencing used immunoSEQ multiplex PCR; TCRdb keeps in-frame clones, though not all of them. The sample shows about 6,500 clones, about 97% of them seen only once. The input for sequencing was peripheral blood mononuclear cells, taken before stem cell transplant. The source is a man between 65 and 80 years old with acute myeloid leukemia. Some clones in this sample may be carry-over from other donors' samples. Each CDR3 is given with its conserved first and last residue. D genes are given only for firm matches. Some rows have no size entry. The others give once, few or many, or a class for an expanded clone.

j_call	clone_size	v_call	d_call	cdr3_nt	cdr3_aa
TRBJ1-4	NA	TRBV6-5	NA	TGTGCCAGCAGTTACCGCCAGGGAAACGAAAAACTGTTTTTT	CASSYRQGNEKLFF
TRBJ1-4	NA	TRBV7-9	NA	TGTGCCAGCAGCCCAGGGACTTCGGATGAAAAACTGTTTTTT	CASSPGTSDEKLFF
TRBJ1-1	once	TRBV10-3	NA	TGTGCCATCAGTGAAGCGGGGCGAAGGACCTCGAACACTGAAGCTTTCTTT	CAISEAGRRTSNTEAFF
TRBJ1-1	once	TRBV6-5	NA	NA	CASSSSAGSTEAFF
TRBJ2-3	NA	TRBV28	NA	TGTGCCAGCAGTTCGGACGGAATAAAGAGGTATACGCAGTATTTT	CASSSDGIKRYTQYF
TRBJ2-2	NA	TRBV5-1	NA	TGCGCCAGCAGCTTCCGACAGGCCGGGGAGCTGTTTTTT	CASSFRQAGELFF
TRBJ1-2	NA	TRBV27	TRBD1	TGTGCCAGCAGTTCCGGGACAGTCTATGGCTACACCTTC	CASSSGTVYGYTF
TRBJ2-7	NA	TRBV19	TRBD1	TGTGCCAGTAGTATCACCGGGACAGGGGGTCCCTACGAGCAGTACTTC	CASSITGTGGPYEQYF
TRBJ2-1	NA	TRBV6-5	TRBD1	TGTGCCAGCAGCTGGACAGGGAGATCCCTCAATGAGCAGTTCTTC	CASSWTGRSLNEQFF
TRBJ2-2	NA	TRBV7-2	NA	TGTGCCAGCAGCTTACAAACAGGTTTGCACACCGGGGAGCTGTTTTTT	CASSLQTGLHTGELFF
TRBJ1-4	NA	TRBV6-1	TRBD1	TGTGCCAGCAGCAGAATGACAGGGTCTCGGGGGAAACTGTTTTTT	CASSRMTGSRGKLFF
TRBJ2-2	NA	TRBV27	TRBD2	TGTGCCAGCAGTTTGGGACTAGGGCGGGCCGCGAACACCGGGGAGCTGTTTTTT	CASSLGLGRAANTGELFF
TRBJ2-6	NA	TRBV9	TRBD1	TGTGCCAGCATCCGGGACAGACCCTCTGGGGCCAACGTCCTGACTTTC	CASIRDRPSGANVLTF
TRBJ1-6	NA	TRBV30	NA	TGTGCCTGGAGTGTGAGCTCCTATAATTCACCCCTCCACTTT	CAWSVSSYNSPLHF
TRBJ2-2	NA	TRBV19	NA	TGTGCCTCCCTGGGCGGGGCCGCCGCGAACACCGGGGAGCTGTTTTTT	CASLGGAAANTGELFF
TRBJ1-2	NA	TRBV21-1	NA	TGTGCCAGCAGCAAAGTTCAGCGACAGGTCGACTATGGCTACACCTTC	CASSKVQRQVDYGYTF
TRBJ2-7	NA	TRBV10-3	TRBD1	TGTGCCATCAGTGACTGGCAGGGGGACGAGCAGTACTTC	CAISDWQGDEQYF
TRBJ2-7	NA	TRBV6-1	NA	TGTGCCAGCAGTGTAGAGGGGTATTCACTTGAGTACTTC	CASSVEGYSLEYF
TRBJ1-3	NA	TRBV19	NA	TGTGCCAGTAGTATGTCACCTGGAAACACCATATATTTT	CASSMSPGNTIYF
TRBJ1-5	NA	TRBV19	NA	TGTGCCAGTAGTGGTAACCCGACCCAGCCCCAGCATTTT	CASSGNPTQPQHF
TRBJ2-2	NA	TRBV2	TRBD1	TGTGCCAGCAGCCCCATGACAGGGTTAAACACCGGGGAGCTGTTTTTT	CASSPMTGLNTGELFF
TRBJ2-3	NA	TRBV7-2	TRBD2	TGTGCCAGCTCCGGGGGGGATACGCAGTATTTT	CASSGGDTQYF
TRBJ1-5	NA	TRBV19	NA	TGTGCCAGTAGTATCTCCGACAATCAGCCCCAGCATTTT	CASSISDNQPQHF